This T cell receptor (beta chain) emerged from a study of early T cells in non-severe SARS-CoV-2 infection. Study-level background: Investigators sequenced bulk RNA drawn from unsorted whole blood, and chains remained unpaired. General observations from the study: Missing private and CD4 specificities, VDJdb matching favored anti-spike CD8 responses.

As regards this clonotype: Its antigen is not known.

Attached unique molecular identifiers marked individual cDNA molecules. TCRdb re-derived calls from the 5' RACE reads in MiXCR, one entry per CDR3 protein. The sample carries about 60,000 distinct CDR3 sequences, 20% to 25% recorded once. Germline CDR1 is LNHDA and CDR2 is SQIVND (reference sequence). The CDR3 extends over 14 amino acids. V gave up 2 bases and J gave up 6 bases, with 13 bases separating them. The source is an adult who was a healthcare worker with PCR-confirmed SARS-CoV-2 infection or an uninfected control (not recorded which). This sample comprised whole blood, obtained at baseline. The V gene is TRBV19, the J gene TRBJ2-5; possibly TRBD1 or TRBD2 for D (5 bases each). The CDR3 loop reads CASSITGAGKTQYF. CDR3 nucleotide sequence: TGTGCCAGTAGTATAACTGGGGCCGGGAAGACCCAGTACTTC. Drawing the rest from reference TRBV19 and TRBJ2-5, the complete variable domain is DGGITQSPKYLFRKEGQNVTLSCEQNLNHDAMYWYRQDPGQGLRLIYYSQIVNDFQKGDIAEGYSVSREKKESFPLTVTSAQKNPTAFYLCASSITGAGKTQYFGPGTRLLVL.